This entry lists 26 T cell receptor beta chains sequenced from one sample in a study of OX40 agonist ivuxolimab in advanced cancers. Generated by immunoSEQ multiplex PCR, the TCRdb table keeps only in-frame clones and is missing some. The sample includes 65,000 to 80,000 clones, about 93% of them seen just once. Material: CD4+ or CD8+ T cells sorted from blood, obtained in a trial of the OX40 agonist ivuxolimab. The receptors stem from an adult with an advanced solid tumor such as melanoma, head and neck, liver or kidney cancer.

This clone showed up just once. The chain employs TRBV28 and TRBJ1-1; D uncertain. Between the trimmed V and J ends, which lost 3 bases and 3 bases, there was a span of 11 bases. The length of the CDR3 is 14 residues. The germline CDR1 and CDR2 sequences are MDHEN and SYDVKM. CDR3 in DNA: TGTGCCAGCAGTTTGGTCAGCGGGGACACTGAAGCTTTCTTT. This codes for CASSLVSGDTEAFF.

The genes are TRBV18 and TRBJ1-5; D gene unclear. Germline V CDR1 and CDR2: KGHSH, LQKENI. This CDR3 comprises 15 residues. The ends were cut back, 3 bases at V and 0 bases at J, with 9 bases in the middle. CDR3 nucleotide sequence: TGTGCCAGCTCACCCCGAGATTATAGCAATCAGCCCCAGCATTTT. This sequence encodes CASSPRDYSNQPQHF.

The genes are TRBV7-6 and TRBJ1-1, with a weak D call TRBD1 (5 bases). The germline gives CDR1 SGHVS, CDR2 FNYEAQ. V gave up 4 bases and J gave up 8 bases, with 11 bases separating them. The CDR3 runs to 12 residues. CDR3 residues: CASSSGRKEAFF. The CDR3, as DNA: TGTGCCAGCAGCTCGGGACGGAAAGAAGCTTTCTTT. Drawing the rest from reference TRBV7-6 and TRBJ1-1, the complete variable domain is GAGVSQSPRYKVTKRGQDVALRCDPISGHVSLYWYRQALGQGPEFLTYFNYEAQQDKSGLPNDRFSAERPEGSISTLTIQRTEQRDSAMYRCASSSGRKEAFFGQGTRLTVV.

The chain employs TRBV4-1 and TRBJ1-1; D is ambiguous. Trimming pared 3 bases from V and 2 bases from J, leaving 10 bases between. Germline V gene lookup returns CDR1 MGHRA and CDR2 YSYEKL. This CDR3 has 14 amino acids. The CDR3 loop is CASSQTGVNTEAFF. The CDR3 DNA is TGCGCCAGCAGCCAGACCGGGGTCAACACTGAAGCTTTCTTT.

The chain carries TRBV7-9 and TRBJ2-7; no clear D. This CDR3 region has 12 residues. Between the trimmed V and J ends, which lost 0 bases and 5 bases, there was a span of 5 bases. The germline V gene has CDR1 SEHNR and CDR2 FQNEAQ (reference sequence). The CDR3, as DNA: TGTGCCAGCAGCTTAGCGCTTAACGAGCAGTACTTC. This gives the protein CASSLALNEQYF.

The chain has TRBV19 and TRBJ2-1; TRBD2 matches at 9 bases. Trimming removed 5 bases from V and 5 bases from J; junction bases left unmatched: 4. The CDR3 runs to 14 residues. In germline, CDR1 is LNHDA, CDR2 SQIVND (reference sequence). The CDR3 protein is CASSWTSANNEQFF. The CDR3 region has the DNA TGTGCCAGTAGTTGGACTAGCGCCAACAATGAGCAGTTCTTC.

As concerns this clone: One end of the junction does not line up with germline, which may come from a read error. The chain employs TRBV10-3 and TRBJ2-2, with D possibly matching TRBD1 (5 bases). CDR3 length: 12 amino acids. The germline CDR1 and CDR2 sequences are ENHRY and SYGVKD. The CDR3 coding sequence is TGTGCCGTCAGGGTAGACACCGGGGAGCTGTTTTTT. Protein product: CAVRVDTGELFF.

The chain combines TRBV28 with TRBJ1-2; perhaps TRBD1 as D (5 bases). The CDR3 spans 13 residues. Germline-derived CDR1 and CDR2 are MDHEN and SYDVKM. Trimming shortened V by 3 bases and J by 4 bases, and 9 bases separated the two germline ends. CDR3 protein: CASSFRGFYGYTF. In nucleotides, the CDR3 is TGTGCCAGCAGTTTTCGGGGCTTCTATGGCTACACCTTC.

The V and J genes are TRBV19 and TRBJ1-1; D unresolved. With 6 bases removed from V and 8 bases from J, the gap between germline ends came to 22 bases. The CDR3 is made up of 15 amino acids. CDR1 and CDR2 from the germline V gene are LNHDA and SQIVND (reference sequence). The CDR3 nucleotides are TGTGCCAGTAGCCGCGCCGAAGACACCCCGGGGGAAGCTTTCTTT. Protein: CASSRAEDTPGEAFF.

The chain carries TRBV2 and TRBJ2-7; TRBD1 matches 7 bases. The CDR3 is made up of 13 amino acids. V trimming: 4 bases; J trimming: 6 bases; junction bases outside the gene matches: 6. In germline, CDR1 is SNHLY, CDR2 FYNNEI. The DNA of the CDR3 is TGTGCCAGCAGTGGTTGGACAGGCCCCGAGCAGTACTTC. Its protein is CASSGWTGPEQYF.

The CDR3 DNA reads TGTGCCAGCAGCTTCGGACAGATTAACACTGAAGCTTTCTTT. Protein: CASSFGQINTEAFF. The chain employs TRBV7-9 and TRBJ1-1; tentative D call: TRBD1 (6 bases). V was pared by 3 bases and J by 2 bases, with 10 bases between. CDR1 and CDR2 from the germline V gene are SEHNR and FQNEAQ (reference sequence). This CDR3 comprises 14 residues.

This clone turned up a few times. The rearrangement joins TRBV5-1 to TRBJ1-1; D unresolved. The length of the CDR3 is 12 residues. V shed 0 bases and J shed 5 bases, with 5 bases lying between them. Germline V lookup: CDR1 SGHRS, CDR2 YFSETQ. Here the CDR3 DNA reads TGCGCCAGCAGCTTGGCCCAGACTGAAGCTTTCTTT. This gives the protein CASSLAQTEAFF.

This clone was detected once. This chain joins TRBV27 and TRBJ2-7, with TRBD2 matching 9 bases. The CDR3 loop spans 18 amino acids. CDR1 and CDR2 (germline): MNHEY, SMNVEV (reference sequence). V shed 6 bases, J shed 3 bases, and the junction held 18 bases outside the gene matches. The CDR3 region has the DNA TGTGCCAGCAGGACGTCCTCTCCTGGAGCGGGAGGAGGCTACGAGCAGTACTTC. Protein product: CASRTSSPGAGGGYEQYF.

V is TRBV9 and J is TRBJ2-7; TRBD1 or TRBD2 may be the D gene (6 bases each). Germline V gene data show CDR1 as SGDLS and CDR2 as YYNGEE. Between the trimmed V and J ends, which lost 0 bases and 9 bases, there was a span of 16 bases. The CDR3 spans 14 residues. The chain's CDR3 is CASSVDWGAQPQYF. DNA of the CDR3: TGTGCCAGCAGCGTAGATTGGGGGGCTCAACCGCAGTACTTC.

The rearrangement joins TRBV5-4 to TRBJ2-7; 9 bases match TRBD2. From germline, CDR1 is SGHNT and CDR2 YYREEE (reference sequence). This CDR3 has 15 residues. Germline trimming cut 4 bases from V and 0 bases from J; bases unmatched to any gene: 5. In nucleotides, the CDR3 is TGTGCCAGCAGCATCGGCGGGGGGGGCTCCTACGAGCAGTACTTC. It translates to CASSIGGGGSYEQYF. Drawing the rest from reference TRBV5-4 and TRBJ2-7, the complete variable domain is ETGVTQSPTHLIKTRGQQVTLRCSSQSGHNTVSWYQQALGQGPQFIFQYYREEENGRGNFPPRFSGLQFPNYSSELNVNALELDDSALYLCASSIGGGGSYEQYFGPGTRLTVT.

This chain links TRBV7-8 with TRBJ1-1; D not resolved. Trimming removed 2 bases at V and 1 base at J, with 8 bases between. The CDR3 runs to 14 residues. The V gene's germline CDR1 is SGHVS and CDR2 FQNEAQ. CDR3 DNA sequence: TGTGCCAGCAGCTTATTAGGCTCGAACACTGAAGCTTTCTTT. Encoded protein: CASSLLGSNTEAFF.

The rearrangement uses TRBV28 and TRBJ1-2; TRBD1 aligns across 8 bases. Per the germline V gene, CDR1 is MDHEN and CDR2 is SYDVKM. CDR3 size: 14 residues. J lost 2 bases, V lost 6 bases, and 5 bases had no gene match. CDR3 protein: CASRPRQGNYGYTF. The CDR3, as DNA: TGTGCCAGCAGACCTCGACAGGGGAACTATGGCTACACCTTC.

In this sample, this clone turned up once. The V call is TRBV29-1, the J call TRBJ2-1; 11 positions agree with TRBD2. Trimming cost V 3 bases and J 5 bases; bases outside gene matches: 18. Germline V lookup: CDR1 SQVTM, CDR2 ANQGSEA. The CDR3 extends over 19 amino acids. CDR3 region: CSVDGVSTSGSGENNEQFF. Here the CDR3 DNA reads TGCAGCGTTGACGGGGTGTCTACTAGCGGGAGTGGGGAAAACAATGAGCAGTTCTTC.

The chain joins TRBV4-1 to TRBJ2-7; 8 nucleotides align to TRBD1. CDR1 MGHRA and CDR2 YSYEKL come from the germline V gene. Germline trimming cut 3 bases from V and 5 bases from J; bases unmatched to any gene: 6. The CDR3 length is 14 residues. CDR3 nucleotide sequence: TGCGCCAGCAGCCACGGGATGACAGGGGACGAGCAGTACTTC. It encodes CASSHGMTGDEQYF.

V is TRBV30 and J is TRBJ2-1; 7 bases match TRBD1. The CDR3 covers 12 residues. The germline V gene has CDR1 GTSNPN and CDR2 SVGIG (reference sequence). The V segment lost 5 bases and the J segment 7 bases; nucleotides outside the gene matches: 5. CDR3: CAWDRAANEQFF. The DNA of the CDR3 is TGTGCCTGGGACAGGGCGGCGAATGAGCAGTTCTTC.

This chain joins TRBV10-3 and TRBJ2-5; either TRBD1 or TRBD2 may fit D (6 bases each). The V end was cut by 0 bases, the J end by 1 base, with 15 bases between. The CDR3 consists of 17 residues. Germline CDR1 and CDR2: ENHRY and SYGVKD. The DNA for the CDR3 is TGTGCCATCAGTGAGTCCGGGGGCCAGGGCTTCCAAGAGACCCAGTACTTC. Its translation: CAISESGGQGFQETQYF.

The chain employs TRBV6-5 and TRBJ2-7; perhaps TRBD1 as D (5 bases). Trimming removed 0 bases at V and 4 bases at J, with 13 bases between. The CDR3 is 15 residues long. Germline loops: CDR1 MNHEY, CDR2 SVGAGI. This chain's CDR3 is CASSYSYRITYEQYF. DNA for the CDR3: TGTGCCAGCAGTTACTCATACAGGATAACGTACGAGCAGTACTTC.

V and J are TRBV9 and TRBJ2-7, with 12 bases fitting TRBD2. V shed 0 bases, J shed 4 bases, and the junction held 2 bases outside the gene matches. Germline-derived CDR1 and CDR2 are SGDLS and YYNGEE. This CDR3 spans 15 amino acids. CDR3 residues: CASSVASGRGYEQYF. The CDR3 DNA reads as TGTGCCAGCAGCGTAGCTAGCGGGAGGGGATACGAGCAGTACTTC. Full variable domain (remainder filled in from reference TRBV9 and TRBJ2-7): DSGVTQTPKHLITATGQRVTLRCSPRSGDLSVYWYQQSLDQGLQFLIQYYNGEERAKGNILERFSAQQFPDLHSELNLSSLELGDSALYFCASSVASGRGYEQYFGPGTRLTVT.

This chain links TRBV19 with TRBJ2-1; 7 bases fit TRBD2. This CDR3 is 17 amino acids long. Trimming took 3 bases from V and 2 from J; bases not matched to a gene: 10. The germline V gene encodes CDR1 LNHDA and CDR2 SQIVND (reference sequence). CDR3 nucleotides: TGTGCCAGTAGTATCTCCCTAGCGGAGGAACCCTACAATGAGCAGTTCTTC. Translating it yields CASSISLAEEPYNEQFF.

The chain recombines TRBV7-9 with TRBJ2-1; 10 positions agree with TRBD1. CDR1 and CDR2 (germline): SEHNR, FQNEAQ (reference sequence). The CDR3 totals 15 residues. V shed 8 bases and J 2 bases; nucleotides not matched to a gene: 6. The CDR3 region is CASLGGQGTYNEQFF. The CDR3 coding sequence is TGTGCCAGCTTGGGGGGACAGGGGACCTACAATGAGCAGTTCTTC. Combining the CDR3 with reference TRBV7-9 and TRBJ2-1 gives the whole variable domain DTGVSQNPRHKITKRGQNVTFRCDPISEHNRLYWYRQTLGQGPEFLTYFQNEAQLEKSRLLSDRFSAERPKGSFSTLEIQRTEQGDSAMYLCASLGGQGTYNEQFFGPGTRLTVL.

V and J are TRBV30 and TRBJ1-3; a weak D match, TRBD1 (5 bases). CDR3 length: 18 amino acids. V gave up 4 bases and J gave up 4 bases, with 26 bases separating them. Germline loops: CDR1 GTSNPN, CDR2 SVGIG (reference sequence). CDR3 nucleotides: TGTGCCTGGACGGGCGGGGGAAGGTATCTTGGTATAGGAAACACCATATATTTT. Translated: CAWTGGGRYLGIGNTIYF.